This T cell receptor (beta chain) is from a study of long-term antiretroviral therapy in people with HIV. Overall study findings and caveats: Every time point showed a repertoire led by clones expanded before ART.

A remark on this clone: Its antigen is unknown.

Participants living with HIV all received treatment in the United States. Run at survey level, the immunoSEQ assay was version v3.0. Clones were sequenced by immunoSEQ multiplex PCR, and TCRdb holds only the in-frame ones, with some missing. This sample yields approximately 15,000 clones, of which about 86% are seen a single time; roughly 8.3% belongs to the top ten. V lost 0 bases and J lost 6, with 6 bases in between. Germline V lookup: CDR1 MNHNY, CDR2 SVGAGI (reference sequence). The CDR3 has 13 amino acids. The chain links TRBV6-6 to TRBJ2-1; D is uncertain. The clonotype was recovered from a man between 18 and 29 years old with HIV. The sample consisted of unsorted PBMCs, taken 0.1 years after starting antiretroviral therapy. The CDR3 nucleotides read TGTGCCAGCAGTTACTCCCACCTCAATGAGCAGTTCTTC. Protein sequence: CASSYSHLNEQFF.